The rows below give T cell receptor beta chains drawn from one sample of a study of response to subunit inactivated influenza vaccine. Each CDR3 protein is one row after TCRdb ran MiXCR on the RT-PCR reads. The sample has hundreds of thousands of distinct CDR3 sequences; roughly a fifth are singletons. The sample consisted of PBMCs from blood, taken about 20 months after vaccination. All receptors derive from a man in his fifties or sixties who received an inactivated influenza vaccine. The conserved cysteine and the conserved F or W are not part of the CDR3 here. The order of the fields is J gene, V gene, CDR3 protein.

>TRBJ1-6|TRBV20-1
SAPAGQPSYNSPLH
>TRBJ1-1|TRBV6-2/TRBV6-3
ASSLGPGRTEAF
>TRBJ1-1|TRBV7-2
ASSLEGTANTEAF
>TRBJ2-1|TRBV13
ASSGGLHNEQF
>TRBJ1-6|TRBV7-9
ASSSNSANSYNSPLH
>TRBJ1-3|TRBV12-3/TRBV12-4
ASREQGRPLGNTIY
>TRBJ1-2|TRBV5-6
ASSFRDRALRGYT
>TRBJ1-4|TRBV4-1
ASSPTGFMGEKLF
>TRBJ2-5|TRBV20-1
SAVGTGKETQY
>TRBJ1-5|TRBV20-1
SARDRGGRGQPQH
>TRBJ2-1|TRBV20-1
SAQRSPGEQF
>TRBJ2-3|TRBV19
ASSFSSTTDTQY
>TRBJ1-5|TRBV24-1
ATSGVRDSLNQAQH
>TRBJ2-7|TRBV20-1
SAITGGLEPFYEQY
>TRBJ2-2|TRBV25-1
ASSKTSGTGELF
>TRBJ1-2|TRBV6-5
ASSSGQGLGYT
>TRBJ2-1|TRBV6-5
ASSYSGTGKNEQF
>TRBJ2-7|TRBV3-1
ASRQDGTYEQY
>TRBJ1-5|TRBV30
AWSSGLSNQPQH
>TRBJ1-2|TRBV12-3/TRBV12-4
ASSLYSLRDSANYGYT
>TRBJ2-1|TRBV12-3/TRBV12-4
ASSMTGGRF
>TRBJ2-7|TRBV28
ASSLTGLSYEQY
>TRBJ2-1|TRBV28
ASSFGGNPSYNEQF
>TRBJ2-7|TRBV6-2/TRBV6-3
ASSRRQGGYEQY
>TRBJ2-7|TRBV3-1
ASSQVGRGEQY
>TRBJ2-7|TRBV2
ASNAAFLYEQY
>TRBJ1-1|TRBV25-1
ASSDLGNTEAF
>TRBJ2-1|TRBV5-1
ASSQGGFTSYNEQF
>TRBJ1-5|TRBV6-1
ASKLGNQPQH
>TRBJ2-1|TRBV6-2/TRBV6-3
ASSPPPPRSFYNEQF
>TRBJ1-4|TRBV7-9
ASSRSGGLREKLF
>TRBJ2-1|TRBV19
ASSILSGGPYNEQF
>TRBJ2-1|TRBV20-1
SARIGGTGIYNEQF
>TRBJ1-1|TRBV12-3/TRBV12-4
ASAQGNTEAF
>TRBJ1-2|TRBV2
ASSEQGDGYGYT
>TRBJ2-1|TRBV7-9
ASSSTLGNEQF
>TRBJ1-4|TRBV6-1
ASSDPGTGVEKLF
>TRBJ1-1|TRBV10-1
ASKLRGNTEAF
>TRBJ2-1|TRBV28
ASTDRGATYNEQF
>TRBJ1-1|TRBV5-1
ASSPDRMGLEAF
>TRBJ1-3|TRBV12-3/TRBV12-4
ASSFRGATNSGNTIY
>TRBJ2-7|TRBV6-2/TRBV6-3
ASSYSGGRPYEQY
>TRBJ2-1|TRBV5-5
ASYSGQTYNEQF
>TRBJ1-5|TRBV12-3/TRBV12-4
ASSSGQGSQPQH
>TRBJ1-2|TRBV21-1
ASSEPWGNYGYT
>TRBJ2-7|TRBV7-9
ASSLAAQYEQY
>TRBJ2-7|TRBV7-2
ASSTGTSVISVYEQY
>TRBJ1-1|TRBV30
AWSVLRERIEAL
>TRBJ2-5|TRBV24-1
ATSDFGQGQETQY
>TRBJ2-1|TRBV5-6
ASSSQDRAVQF
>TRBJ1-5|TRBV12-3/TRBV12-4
ASSLDGREQPQH
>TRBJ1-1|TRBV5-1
ASSLALVFGQNTEAF
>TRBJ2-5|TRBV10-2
ASSDSRTGRGETQY
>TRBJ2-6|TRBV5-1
ASSPGFSSGANVLT
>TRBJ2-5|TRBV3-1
ASSQTIAGYQETQY
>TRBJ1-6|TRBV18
ASSAGTNSPLH
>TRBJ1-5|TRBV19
ASQGGQGVRPQH
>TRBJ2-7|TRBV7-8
ASSSDGVSYEQY
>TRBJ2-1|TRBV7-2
ASRTDSAYNEQF
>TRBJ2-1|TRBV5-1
ASSWTSGRGNEQF